These 31 T cell receptor beta chains were sequenced from one sample in a study of blood T cell repertoires in COVID-19. Measured with immunoSEQ multiplex PCR; TCRdb has only the in-frame clones, and not every one. In the table there are 120,000 or so clones, about 85% of which are singletons. Sequenced input: peripheral blood. Every receptor here comes from a woman of 80 years or more with acute or convalescent COVID-19.

The chain joins TRBV28 to TRBJ1-1; D perhaps matches TRBD1 (6 bases). Germline CDR1 and CDR2: MDHEN and SYDVKM. Trimming stripped 8 bases from V and 7 bases from J, with 14 bases between. The CDR3 contains 12 residues. The CDR3 sequence is CASGMGANEAFF. CDR3 in DNA: TGTGCCAGCGGCATGGGGGCCAATGAAGCTTTCTTT.

This clone was observed a single time. The V gene is TRBV10-3, the J gene TRBJ1-3, with a tentative D call TRBD1 (5 bases). The CDR3 loop spans 13 amino acids. The V end lost 7 bases, the J end lost 7 bases, and 14 bases lay between the germline ends. CDR1 and CDR2 (germline): ENHRY, SYGVKD. The CDR3: CAITSDSLNTIYF. CDR3 in DNA: TGTGCCATCACCAGTGACAGTTTGAACACCATATATTTT.

This clone was detected only once. The rearrangement joins TRBV6-5 to TRBJ1-1; D is possibly TRBD1 (5 bases). Trimming cost V 6 bases and J 6 bases, with 17 bases left between them. The CDR3 length is 14 residues. The germline CDR1 and CDR2 sequences are MNHEY and SVGAGI. The CDR3 DNA reads as TGTGCCAGCAGCGCAGGGTGGAGTAGGGCTGAAGCTTTCTTT. Its protein product is CASSAGWSRAEAFF.

The chain combines TRBV3-1 (or the pseudogene TRBV3-2) with TRBJ1-2; 8 bases match TRBD1. The CDR3 loop spans 16 amino acids. Germline loops: CDR1 LGHDT, CDR2 YNNKEL (reference sequence). V dropped 5 bases and J dropped 4; count of bases not matched to a gene: 12. The CDR3 reads CASSRRGQGLGYGYTF. The CDR3 coding sequence is TGTGCCAGCAGCAGACGCGGACAGGGCCTTGGCTATGGCTACACCTTC.

The chain recombines TRBV6-2 or TRBV6-3 with TRBJ2-7, with D unresolved. The germline CDR1 and CDR2 sequences are MNHEY and SVGEGT. Trimming took off 2 bases at V and 7 bases at J, with 12 bases between the two ends. The CDR3 sequence is 13 residues long. In DNA, the CDR3 is TGTGCCAGCAGTTACCGCGGTTCCGTTGAGCAGTACGTC. Translation gives CASSYRGSVEQYV.

This sequence joins TRBV4-3 and TRBJ2-1, with a weak D call TRBD1 (6 bases). Germline CDR1 reads LGHNA; CDR2 reads YSLEER. V shed 3 bases and J shed 8 bases, with 8 bases lying between them. There are 12 residues in the CDR3. CDR3 loop: CASSQRGYEQFF. For the CDR3, the DNA is TGCGCCAGCAGCCAGAGGGGGTATGAGCAGTTCTTC.

This rearrangement joins TRBV7-3 to TRBJ1-2; D is unresolved. V was clipped by 3 bases and J by 6 bases, with 11 bases between them. CDR1 and CDR2 (germline): SGHTA, FQGTGA. The CDR3 sequence is 13 residues long. The CDR3 DNA follows: TGTGCCAGCAGCTTCATCGACTCTGATGGCTACACCTTC. It codes for CASSFIDSDGYTF. The full variable domain, with the rest looked up from reference TRBV7-3 and TRBJ1-2, is GAGVSQTPSNKVTEKGKYVELRCDPISGHTALYWYRQSLGQGPEFLIYFQGTGAADDSGLPNDRFFAVRPEGSVSTLKIQRTERGDSAVYLCASSFIDSDGYTFGSGTRLTVV.

The V call is TRBV7-2, the J call TRBJ2-7, with D possibly matching TRBD1 (5 bases). The CDR3 has 13 amino acids. Germline CDR1 and CDR2: SGHTA and FQGNSA. Trimming shortened V by 5 bases and J by 2 bases, and 10 bases separated the two germline ends. This CDR3 is CASSSRVPYEQYV. The CDR3 nucleotides are TGTGCCAGCAGCAGCAGGGTGCCCTACGAGCAGTACGTC.

The table lists this clone with a few counts. V is TRBV4-1 and J is TRBJ2-1; 7 bases line up with TRBD2. This CDR3 region has 15 residues. V trimming: 1 base; J trimming: 3 bases; junction bases outside the gene matches: 3. Germline-derived CDR1 and CDR2 are MGHRA and YSYEKL. CDR3 region: CASSQVRGDYNEQFF. In nucleotides, the CDR3 is TGCGCCAGCAGCCAAGTACGGGGGGACTACAATGAGCAGTTCTTC.

The chain has TRBV27 and TRBJ2-5, with D maybe TRBD2 (6 bases). The CDR3 is 13 amino acids. Trimming took 4 bases from V and 7 from J, leaving 13 bases between them. In germline, CDR1 is MNHEY, CDR2 SMNVEV (reference sequence). Written as DNA, the CDR3 is TGTGCCAGCAGTTCCAGCAGGCGGGGGACCCAGTACTTC. It codes for CASSSSRRGTQYF.

The chain combines TRBV6-5 with TRBJ2-5, with 9 bases aligning to TRBD2. This CDR3 spans 14 amino acids. Trimming took 5 bases from V and 1 from J; bases not matched to a gene: 2. From germline, CDR1 is MNHEY and CDR2 SVGAGI. CDR3 bases: TGTGCCAGCAGTCGCGGGGGGGCCCAAGAGACCCAGTACTTC. This codes for CASSRGGAQETQYF.

In DNA form, the CDR3 reads TGTGCCACCGCAACCGGGACCCGAGGGCGGGAGGGCTACACCTTC. Protein product: CATATGTRGREGYTF. The J gene is TRBJ1-2, the V gene TRBV6-5; possible D gene TRBD1, 5 bases. The germline gives CDR1 MNHEY, CDR2 SVGAGI. The V gene lost 10 bases and the J gene lost 8 bases, with 26 bases spanning the gap. The length of the CDR3 is 15 residues.

The rearrangement joins TRBV9 to TRBJ2-5; TRBD1 might be the D (6 bases). Germline V gene lookup returns CDR1 SGDLS and CDR2 YYNGEE. The CDR3 is 15 residues long. V shed 2 bases and J shed 2 bases, with 13 bases lying between them. The CDR3 is CASSVDSGTQETQYF. Written as DNA, the CDR3 is TGTGCCAGCAGCGTTGATTCCGGGACACAAGAGACCCAGTACTTC. Together with reference TRBV9 and TRBJ2-5, the CDR3 gives the full variable domain: DSGVTQTPKHLITATGQRVTLRCSPRSGDLSVYWYQQSLDQGLQFLIQYYNGEERAKGNILERFSAQQFPDLHSELNLSSLELGDSALYFCASSVDSGTQETQYFGPGTRLLVL.

The chain links TRBV12-3 or TRBV12-4 to TRBJ2-3; tentatively, D is TRBD1 (6 bases). The CDR3 covers 13 residues. The germline V and J ends were trimmed by 5 bases and 7 bases, with 13 bases remaining between them. The CDR3 nucleotides read TGTGCCAGCAGTCCTACCGGGACAAATACGCAGTATTTT. This codes for CASSPTGTNTQYF.

CDR3 amino acids: CASQRGYGYTF. The CDR3 DNA reads TGTGCCTCTCAAAGAGGGTATGGCTACACCTTC. The chain uses TRBV6-6 and TRBJ1-2; D not certain. Germline CDR1 MNHNY, CDR2 SVGAGI (reference sequence). The length of the CDR3 is 11 residues. V was shortened by 11 bases and J by 5 bases, with 12 bases between the two germline ends.

A few counts support this clone. The chain couples TRBV18 to TRBJ1-2, with 7 bases identical to TRBD1. With 3 bases clipped from V and 2 bases from J, the junction kept 9 bases outside the gene matches. This CDR3 comprises 16 residues. Germline CDR1 and CDR2: KGHSH and LQKENI. The CDR3 loop is CASSPATTGVNYGYTF. DNA for the CDR3: TGTGCCAGCTCACCGGCGACTACAGGGGTGAACTATGGCTACACCTTC.

There are a few counts of this clone. The gene calls are TRBV5-1 and TRBJ2-2, with 10 nucleotides matching TRBD1. This CDR3 has 15 residues. V dropped 3 bases and J dropped 5; count of bases not matched to a gene: 4. Germline assignment: CDR1 SGHRS and CDR2 YFSETQ. CDR3: CASSWGTGATGELFF. DNA of the CDR3: TGCGCCAGCAGCTGGGGGACAGGGGCTACCGGGGAGCTGTTTTTT.

V and J are TRBV4-1 and TRBJ1-2; 7 nucleotides match TRBD1. Per the germline V gene, CDR1 is MGHRA and CDR2 is YSYEKL. V lost 6 bases, J lost 5 bases, and 12 bases stayed unmatched. CDR3 length: 15 amino acids. This chain's CDR3 is CASSTPQGDLYGYTF. CDR3 nucleotide sequence: TGCGCCAGCAGTACCCCGCAGGGGGACTTATATGGCTACACCTTC.

The chain is built from TRBV9 and TRBJ1-2; D is perhaps TRBD1 (5 bases). Trimming cost V 4 bases and J 3 bases, with 13 bases left between them. The CDR3 is made up of 14 amino acids. Germline CDR1 is SGDLS and CDR2 is YYNGEE. The CDR3 sequence is CASSQGVPHYGYTF. Written as DNA, the CDR3 is TGTGCCAGCAGCCAGGGTGTGCCTCACTATGGCTACACCTTC.

CDR3 in amino acids: CASSLLAGETQYF. CDR3 bases: TGTGCCAGCAGCTTGCTAGCTGGGGAGACCCAGTACTTC. The chain carries TRBV7-9 and TRBJ2-5, with D maybe TRBD2 (5 bases). Trimming stripped 3 bases from V and 5 bases from J, with 10 bases between. In germline, CDR1 is SEHNR, CDR2 FQNEAQ (reference sequence). This CDR3 spans 13 amino acids. Supplemented by reference TRBV7-9 and TRBJ2-5, the full variable domain reads DTGVSQNPRHKITKRGQNVTFRCDPISEHNRLYWYRQTLGQGPEFLTYFQNEAQLEKSRLLSDRFSAERPKGSFSTLEIQRTEQGDSAMYLCASSLLAGETQYFGPGTRLLVL.

The chain joins TRBV29-1 to TRBJ1-2; no firm D call. With 7 bases removed from V and 4 bases from J, the gap between germline ends came to 13 bases. The germline CDR1 and CDR2 sequences are SQVTM and ANQGSEA. The CDR3 runs 12 residues. The CDR3: CSAALGSYGYTF. The DNA of the CDR3 is TGCAGCGCCGCTCTAGGGAGCTATGGCTACACCTTC.

The chain uses TRBV28 and TRBJ2-1; 9 bases map to TRBD2. CDR1 is MDHEN, CDR2 SYDVKM, per germline. The CDR3 has 14 amino acids. V shed 2 bases and J 5 bases; nucleotides not matched to a gene: 1. The chain's CDR3 is CASSLLAGNNEQFF. The CDR3 coding sequence is TGTGCCAGCAGTTTACTAGCGGGGAACAATGAGCAGTTCTTC.

This chain links TRBV2 with TRBJ1-5; the D is unclear. The germline gives CDR1 SNHLY, CDR2 FYNNEI. The CDR3 covers 16 residues. V lost 8 bases and J lost 2, with 19 bases in between. The CDR3 DNA reads TGTGCCAGCGACCAATCCGGGGTCCTCGGCAATCAGCCCCAGCATTTT. Its protein product is CASDQSGVLGNQPQHF.

The genes are TRBV6-2 or TRBV6-3 and TRBJ2-2; D not certain. V lost 6 bases to trimming and J lost 6 bases, with 11 bases between them. This CDR3 comprises 13 residues. CDR1 is MNHEY, CDR2 SVGEGT, per germline. In DNA form, the CDR3 reads TGTGCCAGCAGCCTGGGCCTCCCCGGGGAGCTGTTTTTT. Encoded protein: CASSLGLPGELFF.

V gene TRBV6-5 combines with J gene TRBJ2-1; 8 nucleotides match TRBD1. The CDR3 length is 16 residues. Trimming cost V 0 bases and J 8 bases; bases outside gene matches: 9. Germline loops: CDR1 MNHEY, CDR2 SVGAGI. The CDR3 loop is CASSYSGQGAEHEQFF. The CDR3 DNA reads as TGTGCCAGCAGTTACTCGGGCCAGGGGGCGGAGCATGAGCAGTTCTTC.

The chain links TRBV7-9 to TRBJ1-4; D might be TRBD1 (5 bases). V was clipped by 5 bases and J by 6 bases, with 22 bases between them. Germline CDR1 SEHNR, CDR2 FQNEAQ (reference sequence). This CDR3 contains 17 residues. The CDR3, as DNA: TGTGCCAGCAGCCCAGCGCGGGGACGCCCGGAGGATGAAAAACTGTTTTTT. Its protein product is CASSPARGRPEDEKLFF. Complete variable domain (other parts from reference TRBV7-9 and TRBJ1-4): DTGVSQNPRHKITKRGQNVTFRCDPISEHNRLYWYRQTLGQGPEFLTYFQNEAQLEKSRLLSDRFSAERPKGSFSTLEIQRTEQGDSAMYLCASSPARGRPEDEKLFFGSGTQLSVL.

The chain has TRBV5-1 and TRBJ2-2, with D perhaps TRBD1 (6 bases). The CDR3 spans 16 residues. Trimming left V 6 bases short and J 1 base short, with 16 bases between. Germline CDR1 SGHRS, CDR2 YFSETQ. The CDR3 region has the DNA TGCGCCAGCAATTCACAGGGACCTGTGAACACCGGGGAGCTGTTTTTT. Translated: CASNSQGPVNTGELFF.

The gene calls are TRBV15 and TRBJ1-1; D unresolved. Germline V CDR1 and CDR2: LNHNV, YYDKDF (reference sequence). Trimming took off 0 bases at V and 3 bases at J, with 5 bases between the two ends. This CDR3 is 13 amino acids long. CDR3 protein: CATSRDPDTEAFF. CDR3 sequence (DNA): TGTGCCACCAGCAGAGATCCGGACACTGAAGCTTTCTTT.

The chain uses TRBV10-3 and TRBJ1-2, with D unresolved. The CDR3 consists of 15 residues. Germline V gene lookup returns CDR1 ENHRY and CDR2 SYGVKD. Between the trimmed V and J ends, which lost 3 bases and 0 bases, there was a span of 11 bases. The CDR3 sequence: CAISEKLRANYGYTF. The CDR3 coding sequence is TGTGCCATCAGTGAAAAGTTACGAGCTAACTATGGCTACACCTTC.

The J gene is TRBJ1-5, the V gene TRBV5-1; unclear D gene. The germline V gene has CDR1 SGHRS and CDR2 YFSETQ. Trimming shortened V by 2 bases and J by 5 bases, and 11 bases separated the two germline ends. This CDR3 has 14 amino acids. The CDR3 sequence is CASSFEGRDQPQHF. Here the CDR3 DNA reads TGCGCCAGCAGCTTCGAGGGCCGCGATCAGCCCCAGCATTTT.

The chain has TRBV5-1 and TRBJ1-1, with no clear D. The CDR3 has 13 amino acids. The germline gives CDR1 SGHRS, CDR2 YFSETQ. V lost 5 bases and J lost 7, with 15 bases in between. The CDR3 is CASREFGPDEAFF. The CDR3 DNA sequence: TGCGCCAGCAGGGAATTTGGGCCGGATGAAGCTTTCTTT.